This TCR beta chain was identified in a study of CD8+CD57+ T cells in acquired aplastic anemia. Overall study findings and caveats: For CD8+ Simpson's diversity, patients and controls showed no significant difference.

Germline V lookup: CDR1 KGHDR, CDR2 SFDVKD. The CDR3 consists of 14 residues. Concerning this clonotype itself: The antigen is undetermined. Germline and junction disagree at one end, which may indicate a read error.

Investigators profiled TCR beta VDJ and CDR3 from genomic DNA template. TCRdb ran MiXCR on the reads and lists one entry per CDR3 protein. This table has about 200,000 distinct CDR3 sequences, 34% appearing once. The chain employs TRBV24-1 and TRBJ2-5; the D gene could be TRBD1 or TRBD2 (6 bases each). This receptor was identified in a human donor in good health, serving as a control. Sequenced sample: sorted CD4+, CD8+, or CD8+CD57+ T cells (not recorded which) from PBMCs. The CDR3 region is CASSLRGALETQYF. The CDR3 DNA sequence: TGTGCCAGCAGTTTAAGGGGGGCGTTGGAGACCCAGTACTTC.